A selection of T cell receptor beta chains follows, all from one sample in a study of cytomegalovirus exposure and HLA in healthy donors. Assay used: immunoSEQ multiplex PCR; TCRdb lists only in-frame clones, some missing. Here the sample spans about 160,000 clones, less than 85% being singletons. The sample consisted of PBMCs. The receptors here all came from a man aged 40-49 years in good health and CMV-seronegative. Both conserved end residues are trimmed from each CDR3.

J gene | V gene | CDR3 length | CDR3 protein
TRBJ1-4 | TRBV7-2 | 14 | ASSLSSRDTGEKLF
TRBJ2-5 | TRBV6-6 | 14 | ASSYRTGGVGETQY
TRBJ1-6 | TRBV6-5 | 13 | ASSYGPGSSSPLH
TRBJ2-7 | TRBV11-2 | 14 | ASSLTSGGASVEQY
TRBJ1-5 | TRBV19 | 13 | ASSIGGGAEVPQH
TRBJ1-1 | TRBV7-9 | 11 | ASSTDVANEAF
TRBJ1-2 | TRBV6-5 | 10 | ASISSNYGYT
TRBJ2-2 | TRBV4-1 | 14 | ASSQPGHSNTGELF
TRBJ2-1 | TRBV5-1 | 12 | ASNAGTGDNEQF
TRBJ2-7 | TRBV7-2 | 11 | ASSLFSGPEQY
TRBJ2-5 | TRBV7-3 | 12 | ASSFGGTQETQY
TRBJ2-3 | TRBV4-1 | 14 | ASSQEPGTRLDTQY
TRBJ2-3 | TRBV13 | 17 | ASSLEGLAGGGETDTQY
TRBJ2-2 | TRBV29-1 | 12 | SAPGGGPTGELF
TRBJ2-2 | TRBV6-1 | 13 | ASRATGGDTGELF
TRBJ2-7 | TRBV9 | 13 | ASSAGTGDSYEQY
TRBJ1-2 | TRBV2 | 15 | ATLARDRGGANYGYT
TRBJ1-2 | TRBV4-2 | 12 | ASSQDGGGSGYT
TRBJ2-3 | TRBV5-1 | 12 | ASSLSEGTDTQY
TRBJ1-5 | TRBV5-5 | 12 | ASSWTGGNQPQH
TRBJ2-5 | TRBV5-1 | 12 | ASSPLERGETQY
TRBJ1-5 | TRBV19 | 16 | ASSHTTAGFRFNQPQH
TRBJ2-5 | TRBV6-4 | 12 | ASSDSTGGETQY
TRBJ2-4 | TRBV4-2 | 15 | ASSWPPGDRGKNIQY
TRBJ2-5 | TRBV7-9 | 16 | ASSPLLAGRRGQETQY
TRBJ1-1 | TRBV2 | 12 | ATKKSGGGGEAF
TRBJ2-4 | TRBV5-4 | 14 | ASSLYQRGGLNIQY
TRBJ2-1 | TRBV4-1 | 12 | ASGEQGATNEQF
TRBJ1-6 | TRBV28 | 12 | ASSLPRQGPPLH
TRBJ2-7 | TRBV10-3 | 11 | AISESFRVEQY
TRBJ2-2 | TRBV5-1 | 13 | ASSLAVLASGELF
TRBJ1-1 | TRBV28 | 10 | ASSTMNTEAF
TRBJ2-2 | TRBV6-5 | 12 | ASSSTGDTGELF
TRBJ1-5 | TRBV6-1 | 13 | ASSPGTDSNQPQH
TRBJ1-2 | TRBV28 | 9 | ASMTGSGYT
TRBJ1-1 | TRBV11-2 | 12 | ASSLVGGITEAF
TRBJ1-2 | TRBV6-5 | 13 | ASRLQGQGLSPYT
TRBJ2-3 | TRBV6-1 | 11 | ASIPWGGFTQY
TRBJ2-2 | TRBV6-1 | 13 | ASSSGTGSAGELF
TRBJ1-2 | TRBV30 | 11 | AWVTGGDYGYT
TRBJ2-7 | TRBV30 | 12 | AWRRQDALYEQY
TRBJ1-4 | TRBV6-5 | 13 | ASSYYSGGEEKLF